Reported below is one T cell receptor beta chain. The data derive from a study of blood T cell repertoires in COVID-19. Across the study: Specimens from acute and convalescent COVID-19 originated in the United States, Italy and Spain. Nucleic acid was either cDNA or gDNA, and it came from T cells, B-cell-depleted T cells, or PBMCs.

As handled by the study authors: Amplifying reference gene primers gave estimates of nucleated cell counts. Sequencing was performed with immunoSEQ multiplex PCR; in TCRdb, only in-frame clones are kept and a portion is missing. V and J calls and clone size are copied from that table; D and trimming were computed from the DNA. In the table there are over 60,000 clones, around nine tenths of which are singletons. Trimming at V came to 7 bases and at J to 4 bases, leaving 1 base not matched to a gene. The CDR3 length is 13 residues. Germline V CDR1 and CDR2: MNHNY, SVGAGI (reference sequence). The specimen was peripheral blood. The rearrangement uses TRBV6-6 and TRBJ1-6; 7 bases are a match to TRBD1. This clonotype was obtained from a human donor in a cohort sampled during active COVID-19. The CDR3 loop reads CASMTGYNSPLHF. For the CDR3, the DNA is TGTGCCAGCATGACAGGGTATAATTCACCCCTCCACTTT.